This entry lists 9 T cell receptor beta chains sequenced from one sample in a study of T cells in Graves' hyperthyroidism and ophthalmopathy. Amplification of TCR beta CDR3 regions used RNA as the template. With the HTBI primer set, the TCR CDR3 went through a first round of RT-PCR. One entry per CDR3 protein results from TCRdb running MiXCR on the multiplex PCR reads. The sample contains approximately 400,000 distinct CDR3 sequences, 15% to 17% of which appear only once. The material sequenced was blood. All receptors come from a woman between 18 and 29 years old with Graves' hyperthyroidism that later progressed to Graves' ophthalmopathy.

This clonotype was observed many times. The chain has TRBV7-2 and TRBJ1-1, with a tentative D call TRBD1 (6 bases). Deletions cut 5 bases from V and 2 bases from J, with 15 bases between. The germline V gene encodes CDR1 SGHTA and CDR2 FQGNSA. The CDR3 contains 15 residues. In DNA, the CDR3 is TGTGCCAGCAGCCAAACGGACAGAGTCAACACTGAAGCTTTCTTT. It codes for CASSQTDRVNTEAFF.

In its sample, this clonotype was seen many times. This sequence joins TRBV12-3 or TRBV12-4 and TRBJ2-2, with D possibly matching TRBD1 (6 bases). V was clipped by 5 bases and J by 6 bases, with 19 bases between them. The CDR3 runs 16 residues. The CDR3, as DNA: TGTGCCAGCAGTGGGGTCTCTGGGGGCGGTCCCGGGGAGCTGTTTTTT. This sequence encodes CASSGVSGGGPGELFF.

This clonotype was seen a handful of times. This sequence joins TRBV24-1 and TRBJ1-5; no reliable D call. The germline V gene has CDR1 KGHDR and CDR2 SFDVKD. V lost 6 bases and J 4 bases, leaving 6 bases between the germline ends. The CDR3 spans 12 residues. The DNA for the CDR3 is TGTGCCACCAGTACGAAGAATCAGCCCCAGCATTTT. Translated, it gives CATSTKNQPQHF.

This clonotype turned up a few times. V gene TRBV5-1 combines with J gene TRBJ2-2; TRBD1 matches at 8 bases. Trimming at V came to 4 bases and at J to 6 bases, leaving 5 bases not matched to a gene. Looked up from germline, CDR1 is SGHRS and CDR2 is YFSETQ. This CDR3 spans 14 amino acids. The CDR3 sequence is CASSLKTGAGELFF. The CDR3 DNA is TGCGCCAGCAGCCTTAAGACAGGGGCCGGGGAGCTGTTTTTT.

The J gene is TRBJ1-2, the V gene TRBV20-1; no firm D call. V lost 5 bases and J 1 base, leaving 2 bases between the germline ends. This CDR3 contains 10 residues. The germline V gene has CDR1 DFQATT and CDR2 SNEGSKA (reference sequence). CDR3 DNA sequence: TGCAGTGCTTTTAACTATGGCTACACCTTC. Its translation: CSAFNYGYTF.

This clonotype has more than one count but fewer than ten. The chain is built from TRBV3-1 and TRBJ2-7; the D gene is possibly TRBD1 (6 bases). This CDR3 spans 15 amino acids. Looked up from germline, CDR1 is LGHDT and CDR2 is YNNKEL (reference sequence). The germline V and J ends were trimmed by 4 bases and 2 bases, with 15 bases remaining between them. The CDR3 DNA is TGTGCCAGCAGCCCCAACCCAGGGGCCGCCTACGAGCAGTACTTC. This encodes CASSPNPGAAYEQYF.

This clonotype was picked up a small number of times. The chain recombines TRBV5-1 with TRBJ2-7; 10 nucleotides align to TRBD1. Losses at the gene ends were 4 bases for V and 5 bases for J; bases not matched to a gene: 6. Germline V gives CDR1 SGHRS, CDR2 YFSETQ. The CDR3 contains 14 residues. CDR3 protein: CASSRGQGGHEQYF. Written as DNA, the CDR3 is TGCGCCAGCAGCCGTGGACAGGGGGGCCACGAGCAGTACTTC.

This sequence joins TRBV3-1 and TRBJ2-7; no clear D gene. This CDR3 has 15 amino acids. Germline assignment: CDR1 LGHDT and CDR2 YNNKEL (reference sequence). Trimming pared 4 bases from V and 7 bases from J, leaving 20 bases between. The CDR3 region is CASSPQHQTLREQYF. The CDR3, as DNA: TGTGCCAGCAGCCCCCAACACCAGACCCTGAGGGAGCAGTACTTC.

The CDR3, as DNA: TGTGCCAGCAGCCTGTCGGGCTCCACCTATGGCTACACCTTC. Its translation: CASSLSGSTYGYTF. The chain couples TRBV9 to TRBJ1-2, with D uncertain. Trimming shortened V by 4 bases and J by 4 bases, and 14 bases separated the two germline ends. This CDR3 contains 14 residues. CDR1 and CDR2 (germline): SGDLS, YYNGEE.